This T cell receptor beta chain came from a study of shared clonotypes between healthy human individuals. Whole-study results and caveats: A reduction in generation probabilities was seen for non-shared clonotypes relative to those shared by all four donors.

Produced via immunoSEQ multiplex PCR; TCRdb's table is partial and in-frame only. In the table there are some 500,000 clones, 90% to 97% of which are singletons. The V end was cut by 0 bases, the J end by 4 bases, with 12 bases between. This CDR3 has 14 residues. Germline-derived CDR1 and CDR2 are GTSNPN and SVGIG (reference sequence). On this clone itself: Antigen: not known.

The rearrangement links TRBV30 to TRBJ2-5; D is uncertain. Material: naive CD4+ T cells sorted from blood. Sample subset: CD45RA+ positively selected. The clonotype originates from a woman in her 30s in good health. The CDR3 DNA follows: TGTGCCTGGAGTGTCCCAGAGGTATCAGAGACCCAGTACTTC. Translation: CAWSVPEVSETQYF.